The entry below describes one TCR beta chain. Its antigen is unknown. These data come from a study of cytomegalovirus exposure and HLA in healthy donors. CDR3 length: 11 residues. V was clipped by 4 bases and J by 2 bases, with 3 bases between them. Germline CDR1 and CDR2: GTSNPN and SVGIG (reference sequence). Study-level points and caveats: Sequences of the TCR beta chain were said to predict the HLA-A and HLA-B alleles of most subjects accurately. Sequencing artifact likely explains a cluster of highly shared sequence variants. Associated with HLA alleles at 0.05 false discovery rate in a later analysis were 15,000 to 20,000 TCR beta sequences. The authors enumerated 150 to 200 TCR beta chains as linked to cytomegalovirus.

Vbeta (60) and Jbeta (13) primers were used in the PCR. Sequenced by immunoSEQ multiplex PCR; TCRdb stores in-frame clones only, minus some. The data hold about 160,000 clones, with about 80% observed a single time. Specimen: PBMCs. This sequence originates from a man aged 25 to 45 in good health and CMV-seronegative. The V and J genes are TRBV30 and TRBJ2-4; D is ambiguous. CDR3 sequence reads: CAWTTKNIQYF. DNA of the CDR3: TGTGCCTGGACAACCAAAAACATTCAGTACTTC.